These 30 T cell receptor beta chains came from one sample sequenced in a study of cytomegalovirus exposure and HLA in healthy donors. The PCR used 60 Vbeta and 13 Jbeta primers. Only in-frame clones appear in the TCRdb table, and some are missing; sequencing was by immunoSEQ multiplex PCR. The profile shows more than 110,000 clones, roughly four fifths of them singletons. Sequencing was carried out using PBMCs. Receptor source: a human donor in good health.

The count of this clone is one. This sequence joins TRBV5-4 and TRBJ2-1; D unclear. The V gene's germline CDR1 is SGHNT and CDR2 YYREEE (reference sequence). V lost 5 bases to trimming and J lost 0 bases, with 12 bases between them. CDR3 length: 15 residues. In DNA, the CDR3 is TGTGCCAGCAGTTCATTTGGCACCTCCTACAATGAGCAGTTCTTC. This translates into CASSSFGTSYNEQFF.

The J gene is TRBJ1-2, the V gene TRBV28; tentative D call: TRBD1 (5 bases). This CDR3 has 13 amino acids. Trimming took off 3 bases at V and 7 bases at J, with 12 bases between the two ends. Germline values: CDR1 MDHEN, CDR2 SYDVKM. In nucleotides, the CDR3 is TGTGCCAGCAGTTTTGAAGGGGATGGTGGCTACACCTTC. As protein: CASSFEGDGGYTF.

V usage is TRBV5-4 and J usage is TRBJ2-5, with TRBD2 matching 11 bases. Trimming took 4 bases from V and 2 from J; bases not matched to a gene: 7. Germline values: CDR1 SGHNT, CDR2 YYREEE (reference sequence). The CDR3 consists of 16 residues. CDR3 DNA: TGTGCCAGCAGCCCTCCGGGACTAGCGGAGCAAGAGACCCAGTACTTC. Amino acid sequence: CASSPPGLAEQETQYF.

This clone is a singleton in its sample. Compared with germline, one end of the junction differs, possibly owing to a read error. The chain has TRBV5-4 and TRBJ2-1; 7 bases agree with TRBD2. This CDR3 is built from 15 residues. Germline V gene sequence: CDR1 SGHNT, CDR2 YYREEE (reference sequence). CDR3 sequence (DNA): TGTGCCAACAGCTCCCGAAGCGGGAACTACAATGAGCAGTTCTTC. Translated, it gives CANSSRSGNYNEQFF. The variable domain in full, completed from reference TRBV5-4 and TRBJ2-1, reads ETGVTQSPTHLIKTRGQQVTLRCSSQSGHNTVSWYQQALGQGPQFIFQYYREEENGRGNFPPRFSGLQFPNYSSELNVNALELDDSALYLCANSSRSGNYNEQFFGPGTRLTVL.

This chain joins TRBV25-1 and TRBJ1-1, with D maybe TRBD1 (5 bases). V dropped 3 bases and J dropped 2 bases, with 16 bases sitting between them. The germline gives CDR1 MGHDK, CDR2 SYGVNS. This CDR3 is 16 amino acids long. The CDR3 DNA reads as TGTGCCAGCAGTGATGGCGCAGGGTTGGGAAACACTGAAGCTTTCTTT. Its translation is CASSDGAGLGNTEAFF.

This rearrangement joins TRBV18 to TRBJ2-7; D is perhaps TRBD2 (5 bases). Germline-derived CDR1 and CDR2 are KGHSH and LQKENI. Trimming stripped 3 bases from V and 6 bases from J, with 15 bases between. CDR3 length: 14 amino acids. The CDR3 spells CASSPLAPPGEQYF. As DNA, the CDR3 is TGTGCCAGCTCACCCCTAGCCCCCCCCGGCGAGCAGTACTTC. The variable domain in full, with the rest retrieved from reference TRBV18 and TRBJ2-7, is NAGVMQNPRHLVRRRGQEARLRCSPMKGHSHVYWYRQLPEEGLKFMVYLQKENIIDESGMPKERFSAEFPKEGPSILRIQQVVRGDSAAYFCASSPLAPPGEQYFGPGTRLTVT.

V usage is TRBV7-2 and J usage is TRBJ2-7; TRBD2 agrees at 10 bases. The CDR3 totals 15 residues. V gave up 8 bases and J gave up 6 bases; unmatched junction bases: 13. In germline, CDR1 is SGHTA, CDR2 FQGNSA. CDR3 in amino acids: CASAPQGTSGVEQYF. The CDR3 nucleotides are TGTGCCAGCGCCCCGCAGGGAACTAGCGGGGTCGAGCAGTACTTC. The complete variable domain, with remaining parts taken from reference TRBV7-2 and TRBJ2-7, reads GAGVSQSPSNKVTEKGKDVELRCDPISGHTALYWYRQSLGQGLEFLIYFQGNSAPDKSGLPSDRFSAERTGGSVSTLTIQRTQQEDSAVYLCASAPQGTSGVEQYFGPGTRLTVT.

The V call is TRBV9, the J call TRBJ2-6; D remains unclear. This CDR3 spans 16 amino acids. From germline, CDR1 is SGDLS and CDR2 YYNGEE. Trimming removed 0 bases at V and 0 bases at J, with 7 bases between. CDR3 in DNA: TGTGCCAGCAGCGTAGCTAGAAGCTCTGGGGCCAACGTCCTGACTTTC. Residues: CASSVARSSGANVLTF.

The chain employs TRBV25-1 and TRBJ1-2; D remains unclear. Trimming removed 5 bases from V and 4 bases from J, with 11 bases in between. CDR1 and CDR2 from the germline V gene are MGHDK and SYGVNS. CDR3 size: 13 residues. The CDR3 sequence: CASSRDRTYGYTF. DNA for the CDR3: TGTGCCAGCAGTCGGGATAGGACCTATGGCTACACCTTC.

The rearrangement joins TRBV6-5 to TRBJ2-3, with 8 bases lining up with TRBD1. CDR3 length: 14 amino acids. The V and J ends lost 6 bases and 0 bases, in that order; junction bases with no gene match: 2. The germline gives CDR1 MNHEY, CDR2 SVGAGI. CDR3: CASRQGGSTDTQYF. Written as DNA, the CDR3 is TGTGCCAGCAGACAGGGGGGTAGCACAGATACGCAGTATTTT.

V gene TRBV7-8 combines with J gene TRBJ2-3; D not certain. Germline-derived CDR1 and CDR2 are SGHVS and FQNEAQ. Trimming shortened V by 4 bases and J by 2 bases, and 10 bases separated the two germline ends. The CDR3 runs to 14 residues. The DNA of the CDR3 is TGTGCCAGCAGCTCAGCTGTCTCCACAGATACGCAGTATTTT. Protein: CASSSAVSTDTQYF. Using reference TRBV7-8 and TRBJ2-3 for the parts outside the CDR3, the full variable domain is GAGVSQSPRYKVAKRGQDVALRCDPISGHVSLFWYQQALGQGPEFLTYFQNEAQLDKSGLPSDRFFAERPEGSVSTLKIQRTQQEDSAVYLCASSSAVSTDTQYFGPGTRLTVL.

This sequence joins TRBV13 and TRBJ2-7; D ambiguous. The CDR3 has 14 amino acids. Germline V gene sequence: CDR1 PRHDT, CDR2 FYEKMQ (reference sequence). V was cut by 0 bases and J by 7 bases, with 13 bases left in between. CDR3 coding DNA: TGTGCCAGCAGCTTAGGCCTCGAGGCCTGGGAGCAGTACTTC. As protein: CASSLGLEAWEQYF.

This clone was counted between two and nine times. The rearrangement joins TRBV10-2 to TRBJ1-1; 11 nucleotides line up with TRBD1. V gave up 8 bases and J gave up 2 bases; unmatched junction bases: 7. From germline, CDR1 is WSHSY and CDR2 SAAADI. This CDR3 has 15 amino acids. The CDR3 sequence: CASRPGTGGNTEAFF. CDR3 nucleotides: TGCGCCAGCCGACCCGGGACAGGGGGAAACACTGAAGCTTTCTTT.

The chain recombines TRBV29-1 with TRBJ1-4; D is uncertain. CDR1 SQVTM and CDR2 ANQGSEA come from the germline V gene. This CDR3 is built from 14 residues. V shed 6 bases and J shed 2 bases, with 13 bases lying between them. The CDR3 DNA is TGCAGCGTCGGGGAGAGGTGGACTAATGAAAAACTGTTTTTT. It encodes CSVGERWTNEKLFF.

This clone appeared a single time. This rearrangement joins TRBV2 to TRBJ2-5, with 9 bases identical to TRBD2. CDR1 is SNHLY, CDR2 FYNNEI, per germline. The CDR3 extends over 15 amino acids. After removal of 6 bases from V and 4 bases from J, the junction contained 9 bases not matched to a gene. The CDR3 DNA sequence: TGTGCCAGCAGCCCAAGGGCGGGAGGGAGAGAGACCCAGTACTTC. Translated: CASSPRAGGRETQYF.

J is TRBJ2-2 and V is TRBV30, with TRBD1 as a possible D gene (6 bases). This CDR3 contains 15 residues. Looked up from germline, CDR1 is GTSNPN and CDR2 is SVGIG (reference sequence). V dropped 1 base and J dropped 1 base, with 10 bases sitting between them. As DNA, the CDR3 is TGTGCCTGGAGTGCTGGGACACAGAACACCGGGGAGCTGTTTTTT. Its protein is CAWSAGTQNTGELFF.

This chain connects TRBV4-2 to TRBJ2-3; TRBD2 aligns across 14 bases. This CDR3 region has 17 residues. In germline, CDR1 is LGHNA, CDR2 YNFKEQ. The V segment lost 4 bases and the J segment 2 bases; nucleotides outside the gene matches: 5. DNA of the CDR3: TGTGCCAGCAGCCTCGGGACTAGCGGGGGAGTCACAGATACGCAGTATTTT. The encoded protein is CASSLGTSGGVTDTQYF.

The rearrangement uses TRBV28 and TRBJ1-1; D ambiguous. V was trimmed by 0 bases and J by 11 bases, leaving 10 bases between them. The germline gives CDR1 MDHEN, CDR2 SYDVKM. The CDR3 has 12 residues. The CDR3 loop is CASSLWGSTAFF. In nucleotides, the CDR3 is TGTGCCAGCAGTTTATGGGGGAGTACCGCTTTCTTT.

The chain is built from TRBV30 and TRBJ2-5, with D possibly TRBD2 on 6 matching bases. From germline, CDR1 is GTSNPN and CDR2 SVGIG (reference sequence). Trimming removed 3 bases at V and 4 bases at J, with 15 bases between. This CDR3 contains 14 residues. CDR3 protein: CAWRAGGGRETQYF. As DNA, the CDR3 is TGTGCCTGGAGGGCCGGAGGAGGGAGAGAGACCCAGTACTTC.

V and J are TRBV6-1 and TRBJ1-5, with a weak D call TRBD1 (5 bases). Trimming stripped 6 bases from V and 7 bases from J, with 19 bases between. Germline V gene sequence: CDR1 MNHNS, CDR2 SASEGT. The CDR3 extends over 15 amino acids. The CDR3 bases are TGTGCCAGCAGCGGGACTTCGGGAAGGGGACAGCCCCAGCATTTT. Translated, it gives CASSGTSGRGQPQHF.

In regard to this clone: A read error may account for a junction end that differs from germline. The V and J genes are TRBV6-5 and TRBJ1-1; possible D gene TRBD1, 6 bases. This CDR3 has 15 amino acids. CDR1 and CDR2 from the germline V gene are MNHEY and SVGAGI. The CDR3 DNA reads as TGTGCCAGCAGTTACGGAGACAGGAAGAACACTGTAGCTTTCTTT. This encodes CASSYGDRKNTVAFF.

The chain is built from TRBV6-1 and TRBJ1-2; no reliable D call. Germline V gene sequence: CDR1 MNHNS, CDR2 SASEGT. V lost 1 base and J 3 bases, leaving 9 bases between the germline ends. The CDR3 is 14 amino acids. The CDR3 is CASSEGYSDYGYTF. The CDR3 nucleotides are TGTGCCAGCAGTGAAGGTTATTCGGACTATGGCTACACCTTC.

This clone was seen a handful of times. V gene TRBV7-2 combines with J gene TRBJ2-5; 10 bases map to TRBD2. This CDR3 is 16 amino acids long. Trimming cost V 3 bases and J 5 bases; bases outside gene matches: 9. The germline V gene has CDR1 SGHTA and CDR2 FQGNSA. The CDR3 coding sequence is TGTGCCAGCAGCTTTGTTAAGCGGGGGGGCGGGGAGACCCAGTACTTC. Residues: CASSFVKRGGGETQYF.

This sequence joins TRBV27 and TRBJ1-2; TRBD1 might be the D (5 bases). V was clipped by 4 bases and J by 2 bases, with 14 bases between them. The CDR3 totals 15 residues. Germline loops: CDR1 MNHEY, CDR2 SMNVEV (reference sequence). The CDR3 spells CASSSLGPPNYGYTF. CDR3 sequence (DNA): TGTGCCAGCAGTTCCCTGGGGCCTCCCAACTATGGCTACACCTTC.

The sample holds one count of this clone. The chain combines TRBV9 with TRBJ2-1; D is unclear. Germline assignment: CDR1 SGDLS and CDR2 YYNGEE. The CDR3 runs 15 residues. V lost 7 bases, J lost 0 bases, and 14 bases lay in between. CDR3 residues: CASGRLVGSYNEQFF. The CDR3 coding sequence is TGTGCCAGCGGAAGACTGGTGGGCTCCTACAATGAGCAGTTCTTC.

The chain employs TRBV29-1 and TRBJ2-5, with 12 bases fitting TRBD2. J was trimmed by 5 bases and V by 6 bases; bases with no gene match: 4. Germline lookup yields CDR1 SQVTM and CDR2 ANQGSEA. The CDR3 is made up of 13 amino acids. The chain's CDR3 is CSVLLAGGETQYF. CDR3 DNA: TGCAGCGTCTTACTAGCGGGAGGCGAGACCCAGTACTTC.

The CDR3 DNA follows: TGTGCCAGCAGTGAATACGGCGGGAGCTCCTACAATGAGCAGTTCTTC. Protein sequence: CASSEYGGSSYNEQFF. This chain uses TRBV6-1 with TRBJ2-1; TRBD2 agrees at 7 bases. This CDR3 region has 16 residues. V gave up 2 bases and J gave up 0 bases; unmatched junction bases: 4. CDR1 and CDR2 from the germline V gene are MNHNS and SASEGT.

The sample holds one count of this clone. The V call is TRBV15, the J call TRBJ1-3; no clear D gene. The CDR3 loop spans 18 amino acids. From germline, CDR1 is LNHNV and CDR2 YYDKDF (reference sequence). V lost 0 bases and J 2 bases, leaving 17 bases between the germline ends. CDR3 sequence reads: CATSRDEVIMPTGNTIYF. The DNA for the CDR3 is TGTGCCACCAGCAGAGATGAGGTTATTATGCCTACTGGAAACACCATATATTTT.

V usage is TRBV10-2 and J usage is TRBJ2-5; TRBD1 agrees at 7 bases. The CDR3 sequence is 14 residues long. Germline lookup yields CDR1 WSHSY and CDR2 SAAADI. V lost 8 bases to trimming and J lost 2 bases; unmatched junction nucleotides: 8. The DNA of the CDR3 is TGCGCCAGCTGGCCAGGGGGACCTCAAGAGACCCAGTACTTC. Protein product: CASWPGGPQETQYF.

This clone is deemed medium-sized. This sequence joins TRBV11-1 and TRBJ2-7; a weak D match, TRBD2 (6 bases). V was cut by 1 base and J by 3 bases, with 16 bases left in between. The CDR3 has 16 amino acids. Per germline, CDR1 SGHAT and CDR2 FQDESV (reference sequence). The CDR3 DNA follows: TGTGCCAGCAGCTTAGGTGGGGAACCGGGGGACTACGAGCAGTACTTC. Its protein product is CASSLGGEPGDYEQYF.